This paragraph reports one T cell receptor (beta chain). Per the germline V gene, CDR1 is MGHDK and CDR2 is SYGVNS. The V and J ends lost 4 bases and 4 bases, in that order; junction bases with no gene match: 6. CDR3 length: 14 amino acids. Authors' analysis steps: Counts of nucleated cells, estimated from reference gene primer amplification, were obtained. Clones were sequenced by immunoSEQ multiplex PCR, and TCRdb holds only the in-frame ones, with some missing. That table furnishes V, J and clone size, whereas the DNA furnished D and trimming. The sample contains fewer than 150,000 clones, more than 80% of which appear only once. These data come from a study of blood T cell repertoires in COVID-19.

The sequence was collected from a human donor in a cohort sampled during active COVID-19. The source material was peripheral blood. The rearrangement joins TRBV25-1 to TRBJ1-2; 7 nucleotides line up with TRBD1. CDR3 in amino acids: CASSGTGDRYGYTF. The CDR3 DNA follows: TGTGCCAGCAGTGGCACAGGGGATCGCTATGGCTACACCTTC.